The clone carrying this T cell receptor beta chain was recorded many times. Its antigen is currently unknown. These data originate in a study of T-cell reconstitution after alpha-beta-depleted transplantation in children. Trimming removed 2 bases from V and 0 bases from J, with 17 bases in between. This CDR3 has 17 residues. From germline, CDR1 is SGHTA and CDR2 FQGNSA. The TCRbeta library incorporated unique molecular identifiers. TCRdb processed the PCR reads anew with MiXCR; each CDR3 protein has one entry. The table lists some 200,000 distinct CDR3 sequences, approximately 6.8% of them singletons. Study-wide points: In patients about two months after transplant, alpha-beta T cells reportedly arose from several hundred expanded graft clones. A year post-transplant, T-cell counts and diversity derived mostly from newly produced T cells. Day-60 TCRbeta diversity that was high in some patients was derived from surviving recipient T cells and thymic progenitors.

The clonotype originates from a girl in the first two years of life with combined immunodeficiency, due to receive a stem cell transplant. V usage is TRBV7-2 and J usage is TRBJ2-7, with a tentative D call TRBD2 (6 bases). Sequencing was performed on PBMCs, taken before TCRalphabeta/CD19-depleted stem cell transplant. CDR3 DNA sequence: TGTGCCAGCAGCTTATCTGCGCCCGGGACTTACTCCTACGAGCAGTACTTC. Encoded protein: CASSLSAPGTYSYEQYF.